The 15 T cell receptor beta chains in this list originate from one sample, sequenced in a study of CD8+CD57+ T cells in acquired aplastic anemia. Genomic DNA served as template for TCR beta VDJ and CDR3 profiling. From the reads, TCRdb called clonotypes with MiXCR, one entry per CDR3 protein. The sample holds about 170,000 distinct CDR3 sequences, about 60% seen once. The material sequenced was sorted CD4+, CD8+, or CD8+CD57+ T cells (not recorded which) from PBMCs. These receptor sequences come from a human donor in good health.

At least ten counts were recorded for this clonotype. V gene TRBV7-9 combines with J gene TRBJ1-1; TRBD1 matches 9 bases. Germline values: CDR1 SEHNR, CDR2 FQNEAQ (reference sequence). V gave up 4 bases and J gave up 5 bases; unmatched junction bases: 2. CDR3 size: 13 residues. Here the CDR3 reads CASSYDRGTEAFF. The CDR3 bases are TGTGCCAGCAGCTACGACAGGGGGACTGAAGCTTTCTTT.

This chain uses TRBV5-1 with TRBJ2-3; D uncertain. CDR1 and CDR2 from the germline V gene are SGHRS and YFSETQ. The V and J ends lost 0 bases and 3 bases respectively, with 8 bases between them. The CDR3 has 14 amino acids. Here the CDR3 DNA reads TGCGCCAGCAGCTTGGCCGTCCCGACAGATACGCAGTATTTT. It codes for CASSLAVPTDTQYF.

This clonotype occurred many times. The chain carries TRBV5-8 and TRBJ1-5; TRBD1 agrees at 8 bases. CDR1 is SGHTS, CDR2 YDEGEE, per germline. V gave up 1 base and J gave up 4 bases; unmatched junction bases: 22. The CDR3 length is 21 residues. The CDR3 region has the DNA TGTGCCAGCAGCTTGCTGAGGGGGCGGGACAGGAAGAAGTTAAGGAATCAGCCCCAGCATTTT. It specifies CASSLLRGRDRKKLRNQPQHF.

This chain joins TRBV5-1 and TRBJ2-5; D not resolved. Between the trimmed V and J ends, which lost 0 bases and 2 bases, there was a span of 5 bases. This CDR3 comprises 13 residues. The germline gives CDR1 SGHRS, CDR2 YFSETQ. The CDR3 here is CASSLARQETQYF. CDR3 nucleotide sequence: TGCGCCAGCAGCTTGGCCCGGCAAGAGACCCAGTACTTC.

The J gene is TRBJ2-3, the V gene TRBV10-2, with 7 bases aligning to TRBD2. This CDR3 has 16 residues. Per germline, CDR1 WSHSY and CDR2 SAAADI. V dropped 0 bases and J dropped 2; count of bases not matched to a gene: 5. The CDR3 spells CASSESSGPYTDTQYF. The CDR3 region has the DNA TGCGCCAGCAGTGAGTCTAGCGGGCCATACACAGATACGCAGTATTTT.

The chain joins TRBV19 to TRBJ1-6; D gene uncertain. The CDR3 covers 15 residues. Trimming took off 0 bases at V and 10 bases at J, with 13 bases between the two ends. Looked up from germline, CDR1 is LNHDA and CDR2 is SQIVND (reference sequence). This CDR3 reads CASSIDRAAQSPLHF. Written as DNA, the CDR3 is TGTGCCAGTAGTATAGATCGAGCCGCTCAGTCACCCCTCCACTTT. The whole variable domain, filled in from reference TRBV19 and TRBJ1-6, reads DGGITQSPKYLFRKEGQNVTLSCEQNLNHDAMYWYRQDPGQGLRLIYYSQIVNDFQKGDIAEGYSVSREKKESFPLTVTSAQKNPTAFYLCASSIDRAAQSPLHFGNGTRLTVT.

In DNA, the CDR3 is TGTGCCAGCACCTTCGACTCGGTTGGCTACACCTTC. This codes for CASTFDSVGYTF. V usage is TRBV7-9 and J usage is TRBJ1-2; no firm D call. The germline gives CDR1 SEHNR, CDR2 FQNEAQ (reference sequence). CDR3 size: 12 residues. Trimming shortened V by 7 bases and J by 7 bases, and 13 bases separated the two germline ends.

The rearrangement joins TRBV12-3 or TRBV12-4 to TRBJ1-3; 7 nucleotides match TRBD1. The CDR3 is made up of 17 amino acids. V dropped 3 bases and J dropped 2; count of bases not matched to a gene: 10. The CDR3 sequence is CASSFGPTGITGNTIYF. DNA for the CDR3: TGTGCCAGCAGTTTCGGACCGACAGGGATCACTGGAAACACCATATATTTT.

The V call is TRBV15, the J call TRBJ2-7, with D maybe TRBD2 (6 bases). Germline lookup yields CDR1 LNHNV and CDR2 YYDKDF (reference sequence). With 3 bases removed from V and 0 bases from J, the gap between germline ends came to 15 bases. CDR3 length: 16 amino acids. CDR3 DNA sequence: TGTGCCACCAGCAGGGAACGGGCTAGCGACTCCTACGAGCAGTACTTC. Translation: CATSRERASDSYEQYF.

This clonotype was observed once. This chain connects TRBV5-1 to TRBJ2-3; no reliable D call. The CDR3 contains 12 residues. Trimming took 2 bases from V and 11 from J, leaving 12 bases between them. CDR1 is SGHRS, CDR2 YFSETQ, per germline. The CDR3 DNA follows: TGCGCCAGCAGCTTTGGCTACAATGAGCAGTATTTT. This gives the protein CASSFGYNEQYF.

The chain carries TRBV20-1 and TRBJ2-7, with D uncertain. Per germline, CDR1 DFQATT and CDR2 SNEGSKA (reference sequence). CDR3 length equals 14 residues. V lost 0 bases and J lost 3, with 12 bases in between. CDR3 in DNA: TGCAGTGCTAGAGATCCCGCAGCCAACTACGAGCAGTACTTC. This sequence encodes CSARDPAANYEQYF.

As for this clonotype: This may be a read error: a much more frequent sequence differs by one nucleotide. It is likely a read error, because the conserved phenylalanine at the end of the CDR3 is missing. CDR3: CASGRVVYNEQFL. CDR3 DNA sequence: TGTGCCAGCGGCAGGGTCGTCTACAATGAGCAGTTCCTC. The rearrangement links TRBV12-3 or TRBV12-4 to TRBJ2-1; D might be TRBD1 (5 bases). V was trimmed by 8 bases and J by 3 bases, leaving 11 bases between them. The CDR3 has 13 residues.

The DNA for the CDR3 is TGCAGTGCTAGAAAAGACAGCCACTATGGCTACACCTTC. Translated, it gives CSARKDSHYGYTF. This chain connects TRBV20-1 to TRBJ1-2; the D gene is possibly TRBD1 (5 bases). Trimming took off 2 bases at V and 3 bases at J, with 10 bases between the two ends. There are 13 residues in the CDR3. Germline CDR1 is DFQATT and CDR2 is SNEGSKA (reference sequence).

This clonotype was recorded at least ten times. In DNA form, the CDR3 reads TGTGCCAGCTCAACGGGACAGAGCTACGAGCAGTACTTC. It translates to CASSTGQSYEQYF. This chain connects TRBV18 to TRBJ2-7, with 7 bases fitting TRBD1. V lost 5 bases and J lost 3; bases outside the gene matches: 4. This CDR3 has 13 residues. Germline CDR1 KGHSH, CDR2 LQKENI. The variable domain in full, completed from reference TRBV18 and TRBJ2-7, reads NAGVMQNPRHLVRRRGQEARLRCSPMKGHSHVYWYRQLPEEGLKFMVYLQKENIIDESGMPKERFSAEFPKEGPSILRIQQVVRGDSAAYFCASSTGQSYEQYFGPGTRLTVT.

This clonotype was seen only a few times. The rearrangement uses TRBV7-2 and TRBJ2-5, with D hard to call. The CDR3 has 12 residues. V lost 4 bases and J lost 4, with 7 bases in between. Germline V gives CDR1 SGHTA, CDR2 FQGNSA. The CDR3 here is CASSYSGETQYF. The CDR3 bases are TGTGCCAGCAGCTACAGTGGAGAGACCCAGTACTTC.